These T cell receptor beta chains were read from a single sample in a study of T cell responses to AZD1222 COVID-19 vaccine. Data came from immunoSEQ multiplex PCR; TCRdb stores just in-frame clones and leaves some out. The sample contains about 130,000 clones, 90% of which appear only once. The source was peripheral blood, collected on day 0 of MenACWY control vaccination. These TCRs come from an adult in good health. Both conserved end residues are part of each CDR3. The D gene is left open where the match is weak. The size of a clone is reported for some rows only, either as once, few or many, or as a class for expanded clones.

V	size	J	D	CDR3	DNA
TRBV11-2	.	TRBJ2-7	TRBD2	CASSLAAGAPYEQYF	TGTGCCAGCAGCTTAGCAGCGGGGGCCCCCTACGAGCAGTACTTC
TRBV2	.	TRBJ1-1	.	CASKDTGPTEAFF	TGTGCCAGCAAGGATACCGGGCCAACTGAAGCTTTCTTT
TRBV28	once	TRBJ2-1	.	CASSSTTVGNEQFF	TGTGCCAGCAGTTCGACGACAGTGGGCAATGAGCAGTTCTTC
TRBV9	.	TRBJ1-3	.	CASSVPRRQGPGNTIYF	TGTGCCAGCAGCGTACCCCGGCGTCAGGGCCCTGGAAACACCATATATTTT
TRBV5-3	.	TRBJ2-3	.	CARRPQRKAQYF	TGTGCCAGAAGGCCCCAGCGCAAGGCGCAGTATTTT
TRBV5-1	.	TRBJ1-5	.	CASSLDRGAGNQPQHF	TGCGCCAGCAGCTTGGATCGGGGGGCAGGCAATCAGCCCCAGCATTTT
TRBV11-2	once	TRBJ2-1	.	CASSLDRIREGNNEQFF	TGTGCCAGCAGCTTAGATCGAATCAGGGAAGGGAACAATGAGCAGTTCTTC
TRBV2	.	TRBJ2-1	TRBD2	CASRRLGLAGDNEQFF	TGTGCCAGCAGGAGGCTGGGACTAGCGGGCGACAATGAGCAGTTCTTC
TRBV7-9	once	TRBJ2-7	TRBD1	CASSFGTEIYEQYF	TGTGCCAGCAGCTTCGGGACAGAAATATACGAGCAGTACTTC
TRBV12-5	.	TRBJ2-1	TRBD1	CASGSGQVGSYNEQFF	TGTGCTAGTGGTTCCGGACAGGTGGGATCCTACAATGAGCAGTTCTTC
TRBV7-8	.	TRBJ2-1	.	CASSWSGPSSYNEQFF	TGTGCCAGCAGCTGGAGCGGGCCCAGCTCCTACAATGAGCAGTTCTTC
TRBV5-1	.	TRBJ2-1	TRBD1	CASRGTGGYNEQFF	TGCGCCAGCAGGGGGACAGGGGGCTACAATGAGCAGTTCTTC
TRBV3-1/TRBV3-2	.	TRBJ1-6	.	CASSPFSGNSPLHF	TGTGCCAGCAGCCCTTTCTCGGGTAATTCACCCCTCCACTTT
TRBV27	.	TRBJ2-7	.	CASSFSRGSSYEQYF	TGTGCCAGCAGTTTCAGCAGAGGCAGCTCCTACGAGCAGTACTTC
TRBV12-3/TRBV12-4	.	TRBJ2-1	TRBD1	CASSLGQPYEQFF	TGTGCCAGCAGTTTGGGACAGCCATATGAGCAGTTCTTC
TRBV28	.	TRBJ1-6	.	CASKKPDVNSPLHF	TGTGCCAGCAAAAAACCCGACGTGAATTCACCCCTCCACTTT